Sequencing of this T cell receptor (beta chain) was carried out in a study of CD8 T cells in Susac syndrome. The individuals used as controls were healthy donors who had been matched for both age and sex. TEMRA cells were FACS-enriched, unlike CD8+ and CD4+ T cells, which were negatively isolated. The RNA input was roughly 0.45 to 1 ug, and it was reverse transcribed with random hexamers. The TCR beta CDR3 was amplified by immunoSEQ multiplex PCR across 54 Vbeta, 13 Jbeta. TCRdb re-derived calls from the immunoSEQ multiplex PCR reads in MiXCR, one entry per CDR3 protein. This table has roughly 180,000 distinct CDR3 sequences, 90% to 95% appearing once. CDR1 is LGHNA and CDR2 is YSLEER in the germline V gene. Trimming removed 2 bases from V and 0 bases from J, with 16 bases in between. This CDR3 is 17 amino acids long.

The receptor was isolated from a human donor in good health. The chain recombines TRBV4-3 with TRBJ1-1; D is uncertain. Sequenced input: CD4+ T cells from PBMCs. The CDR3 nucleotides read TGCGCCAGCAGCCAACTACCCACCGGGCCGATGAACACTGAAGCTTTCTTT. It yields the protein CASSQLPTGPMNTEAFF.